The rows below give T cell receptor beta chains drawn from one sample of a study of CD8 T cells in Susac syndrome. TCRdb used MiXCR to reprocess the immunoSEQ multiplex PCR reads, holding one entry per CDR3 protein. Of about 150,000 distinct CDR3 sequences listed, just under 95% are singletons. The sequenced sample consisted of CD8+ T cells from PBMCs. Receptor source: a human donor with multiple sclerosis. Both conserved end residues are part of each CDR3. The order of the fields is CDR3 DNA, CDR3 protein, D gene, J gene, V gene. D genes are given only for firm matches.

TGCGCCAGCAGCCTAGCGGGGGGACTTAGCACAGATACGCAGTATTTT | CASSLAGGLSTDTQYF | TRBD2 | TRBJ2-3 | TRBV4-1
TGTGCCAGCAGTCCGGGACTCCGAGAGCAGTACTTC | CASSPGLREQYF | - | TRBJ2-7 | TRBV7-9
TGCAGTGCTAGAGATAGAAGGGCGAGCACCGGGGAGCTGTTTTTT | CSARDRRASTGELFF | - | TRBJ2-2 | TRBV20-1
TGTGCCTGGAGTGTACCCCGGGACAGGGCGTCCTATGGCTACACCTTC | CAWSVPRDRASYGYTF | TRBD1 | TRBJ1-2 | TRBV30
TGCAGCGTTGGGATGGTAGCCTTCCCTGAGACCTATGGCTACACCTTC | CSVGMVAFPETYGYTF | - | TRBJ1-2 | TRBV29-1
TGTGCCGGCCACGCGGGACAGGGCCTCTCCTACGAGCAGTACTTC | CAGHAGQGLSYEQYF | TRBD1 | TRBJ2-7 | TRBV2
TGCGCCAGCAGCGAGACGACCTCCTACAATGAGCAGTTCTTC | CASSETTSYNEQFF | - | TRBJ2-1 | TRBV4-1
TGCGCCAGCACCCAACTAGCGGGGAGCTCCTACGAGCAGTACTTC | CASTQLAGSSYEQYF | TRBD2 | TRBJ2-7 | TRBV10-2
TGTGCCAGCAGTTTATCCGCCGGGACAGGGATGGGCACCGGGGAGCTGTTTTTT | CASSLSAGTGMGTGELFF | TRBD1 | TRBJ2-2 | TRBV27
TGCAGTGCTAGAGAGGTGGGAGGGGTCGAGCAGTACTTC | CSAREVGGVEQYF | TRBD2 | TRBJ2-7 | TRBV20-1
TGTGCCAGCAGCCCTCTCCCCCTAGCGGGGGGGCAAGAGACCCAGTACTTC | CASSPLPLAGGQETQYF | TRBD2 | TRBJ2-5 | TRBV12-3/TRBV12-4
TGCGCCAGCAGGCTCGGAGGGGAGCAGTTCTTC | CASRLGGEQFF | - | TRBJ2-1 | TRBV5-1
TGTGCCAGTAGTATTGGCCGGAGTACAGGGTATGGCTACACCTTC | CASSIGRSTGYGYTF | - | TRBJ1-2 | TRBV19
TGCGCCAGCAGCTTGCGGGAGGGGACAGCCTACGAGCAGTACTTC | CASSLREGTAYEQYF | - | TRBJ2-7 | TRBV5-1
TGTGCCAGCAGCTCCAGGGACAATGGGGGCACAGATACGCAGTATTTT | CASSSRDNGGTDTQYF | - | TRBJ2-3 | TRBV7-9
TGTGCCAGCAGTCTTCAGATCATCACAGATACGCAGTATTTT | CASSLQIITDTQYF | - | TRBJ2-3 | TRBV12-3/TRBV12-4